Detailed here is one TCR beta chain. The antigen is undetermined. Noted treatment: roughly 19 received Ad26.COV2.S at low or high dose, single or two shots; 5 received placebo; per-sample allocation not given. Sampling was performed 63 days after the first vaccine or placebo injection. The method was immunoSEQ multiplex PCR; TCRdb's version includes in-frame clones alone and lacks a portion of them. This table holds about 440,000 clones, roughly 88% found once. The data belong to a study of Ad26.COV2.S vaccination and SARS-CoV-2 variants. There are 14 residues in the CDR3. CDR1 and CDR2 (germline): SGHAT, FQDESV (reference sequence). With 1 base removed from V and 1 base from J, the gap between germline ends came to 7 bases. Study observations and caveats: After vaccination, substantial breadth of spike-specific CD8+ and CD4+ responses was reported.

The clonotype originates from a person aged 18-65 years who received the Ad26.COV2.S COVID-19 vaccine or a placebo. Sequencing used peripheral blood, obtained in a trial of Ad26.COV2.S vaccine versus placebo. V and J are TRBV11-1 and TRBJ1-1, with D unclear. CDR3 in DNA: TGTGCCAGCAGCTTAGACAGAAAGAACACTGAAGCTTTCTTT. Translating gives CASSLDRKNTEAFF.